Listed below are T cell receptor beta chains from one sample, sequenced in a study of blood T cells in healthy people across ages. TCRdb itself ran the 5' RACE reads through MiXCR, one entry per CDR3 protein. The sample yields more than 900,000 distinct CDR3 sequences, under 30% seen once. These same data were also listed under a study on T cells of mothers and their children.

The sequenced sample consisted of blood. The receptor source for this set is a girl aged 2-10 years in good health. Each CDR3 is given with its conserved first and last residue. Each record gives: clone size, D gene, V gene, J gene, CDR3 protein, CDR3 DNA. A D gene is named only where the DNA matches it firmly. Expanded clones get a size class; other rows say once, few or many, or leave the size out.

abundance: -; d_gene: -; v_gene: TRBV7-2; j_gene: TRBJ2-1; CDR3aa: CASSARSGNEQFF; CDR3nt: TGTGCCAGCAGCGCACGAAGCGGGAATGAGCAGTTCTTC
abundance: -; d_gene: -; v_gene: TRBV18; j_gene: TRBJ2-5; CDR3aa: CASSPDHPGPAPQYF; CDR3nt: TGTGCCAGCTCACCAGATCACCCGGGACCAGCGCCCCAGTACTTC
abundance: few; d_gene: TRBD2; v_gene: TRBV10-3; j_gene: TRBJ2-1; CDR3aa: CAISDGTRAHEQFF; CDR3nt: TGTGCCATCAGTGACGGGACTAGAGCCCATGAGCAGTTCTTC
abundance: few; d_gene: -; v_gene: TRBV7-3; j_gene: TRBJ1-6; CDR3aa: CASSLYQGSPLHF; CDR3nt: TGTGCCAGCAGCTTATATCAGGGTTCACCCCTCCACTTT
abundance: -; d_gene: -; v_gene: TRBV4-1; j_gene: TRBJ1-5; CDR3aa: CASSSRLYQPQHF; CDR3nt: TGCGCCAGCAGCTCCCGCTTGTATCAGCCCCAGCATTTT
abundance: -; d_gene: TRBD1; v_gene: TRBV5-4; j_gene: TRBJ2-6; CDR3aa: CASSWDRSGANVLTF; CDR3nt: TGTGCCAGCAGCTGGGACAGGTCTGGGGCCAACGTCCTGACTTTC
abundance: -; d_gene: -; v_gene: TRBV20-1; j_gene: TRBJ2-4; CDR3aa: CSASEVGDIQYF; CDR3nt: TGCAGTGCCAGCGAGGTCGGGGACATTCAGTACTTC
abundance: -; d_gene: -; v_gene: TRBV20-1; j_gene: TRBJ1-1; CDR3aa: CSARDPGTTEAFF; CDR3nt: TGCAGTGCTAGAGATCCGGGTACCACTGAAGCTTTCTTT
abundance: -; d_gene: TRBD1; v_gene: TRBV7-9; j_gene: TRBJ2-5; CDR3aa: CASSSLWGTGAQETQYF; CDR3nt: TGTGCCAGCAGCTCCCTCTGGGGGACAGGGGCCCAAGAGACCCAGTACTTC
abundance: -; d_gene: TRBD1; v_gene: TRBV7-9; j_gene: TRBJ2-4; CDR3aa: CASSSLPDRGKNIQYF; CDR3nt: TGTGCCAGCAGCTCCCTCCCCGACAGGGGAAAAAACATTCAGTACTTC
abundance: -; d_gene: -; v_gene: TRBV20-1; j_gene: TRBJ2-4; CDR3aa: CSARDEQLAKNIQYF; CDR3nt: TGCAGTGCTAGAGATGAGCAGTTGGCCAAAAACATTCAGTACTTC
abundance: -; d_gene: -; v_gene: TRBV5-1; j_gene: TRBJ1-1; CDR3aa: CASSLRTSNTEAFF; CDR3nt: TGCGCCAGCAGCTTGAGGACAAGTAACACTGAAGCTTTCTTT
abundance: -; d_gene: -; v_gene: TRBV14; j_gene: TRBJ2-5; CDR3aa: CASSRVGAQETQYF; CDR3nt: TGTGCCAGCAGCCGAGTAGGGGCCCAAGAGACCCAGTACTTC
abundance: few; d_gene: TRBD2; v_gene: TRBV12-3/TRBV12-4; j_gene: TRBJ2-2; CDR3aa: CASMGLAGGADTGELFF; CDR3nt: TGTGCCAGCATGGGACTAGCGGGGGGGGCTGACACCGGGGAGCTGTTTTTT
abundance: -; d_gene: TRBD1; v_gene: TRBV7-2; j_gene: TRBJ1-2; CDR3aa: CASSYGQGQTYGYTF; CDR3nt: TGTGCCAGCAGCTATGGACAGGGGCAGACCTATGGCTACACCTTC
abundance: many; d_gene: TRBD1; v_gene: TRBV7-2; j_gene: TRBJ1-2; CDR3aa: CASSLGGTGFHGTF; CDR3nt: TGTGCCAGCAGCTTAGGAGGGACAGGGTTCCATGGCACCTTC
abundance: -; d_gene: -; v_gene: TRBV12-3/TRBV12-4; j_gene: TRBJ1-2; CDR3aa: CASSPTGSIYGYTF; CDR3nt: TGTGCCAGCAGTCCAACGGGATCAATCTATGGCTACACCTTC
abundance: -; d_gene: -; v_gene: TRBV18; j_gene: TRBJ1-6; CDR3aa: CASSPLSRWAGTERYSPLHF; CDR3nt: TGTGCCAGCTCACCACTATCGCGATGGGCAGGGACCGAGAGGTACTCACCCCTCCACTTT
abundance: -; d_gene: -; v_gene: TRBV28; j_gene: TRBJ2-7; CDR3aa: CASSSIGLSYEQYF; CDR3nt: TGTGCCAGCAGTTCCATAGGGCTTTCCTACGAGCAGTACTTC
abundance: few; d_gene: TRBD2; v_gene: TRBV7-6; j_gene: TRBJ2-3; CDR3aa: CASSLRSSGGAPTDTQYF; CDR3nt: TGTGCCAGCAGCCTACGTTCAAGCGGGGGGGCGCCCACAGATACGCAGTATTTT
abundance: -; d_gene: -; v_gene: TRBV5-1; j_gene: TRBJ2-3; CDR3aa: CASSSNTGSTDTQYF; CDR3nt: TGCGCCAGCAGCTCAAATACCGGGAGCACAGATACGCAGTATTTT
abundance: -; d_gene: -; v_gene: TRBV6-2/TRBV6-3; j_gene: TRBJ2-7; CDR3aa: CASMEFPSYEQYF; CDR3nt: TGTGCCAGCATGGAGTTCCCCTCCTACGAGCAGTACTTC
abundance: -; d_gene: -; v_gene: TRBV15; j_gene: TRBJ2-5; CDR3aa: CATSRDLVAEQYF; CDR3nt: TGTGCCACCAGCAGAGATTTAGTGGCAGAGCAGTACTTC
abundance: few; d_gene: -; v_gene: TRBV29-1; j_gene: TRBJ1-1; CDR3aa: CSVVAPTLGNMNTEAFF; CDR3nt: TGCAGCGTTGTCGCGCCCACGCTTGGGAACATGAACACTGAAGCTTTCTTT
abundance: few; d_gene: -; v_gene: TRBV15; j_gene: TRBJ2-1; CDR3aa: CATSRDGRKGYNEQFF; CDR3nt: TGTGCCACCAGCAGAGATGGCAGGAAGGGATACAATGAGCAGTTCTTC
abundance: -; d_gene: TRBD2; v_gene: TRBV7-2; j_gene: TRBJ2-7; CDR3aa: CASSYSGVTYEQYF; CDR3nt: TGTGCCAGCAGCTATAGCGGGGTAACCTACGAGCAGTACTTC
abundance: few; d_gene: -; v_gene: TRBV7-3; j_gene: TRBJ2-3; CDR3aa: CASSLNDDTDTQYF; CDR3nt: TGTGCCAGCAGCTTGAATGACGACACAGATACGCAGTATTTT
abundance: few; d_gene: -; v_gene: TRBV5-1; j_gene: TRBJ2-6; CDR3aa: CASSSTGPTSGANVLTF; CDR3nt: TGCGCCAGCAGCAGTACAGGCCCTACCTCTGGGGCCAACGTCCTGACTTTC
abundance: -; d_gene: -; v_gene: TRBV20-1; j_gene: TRBJ2-7; CDR3aa: CSARDWQSSYEQYF; CDR3nt: TGCAGTGCTAGAGATTGGCAGAGCTCCTACGAGCAGTACTTC
abundance: few; d_gene: -; v_gene: TRBV6-5; j_gene: TRBJ2-4; CDR3aa: CASSYSFGEPKTKNIQYF; CDR3nt: TGTGCCAGCAGTTACTCCTTTGGGGAACCCAAGACAAAAAACATTCAGTACTTC
abundance: -; d_gene: -; v_gene: TRBV4-1; j_gene: TRBJ2-5; CDR3aa: CASSHDFNGETQYF; CDR3nt: TGCGCCAGCAGCCACGACTTTAATGGAGAGACCCAGTACTTC
abundance: -; d_gene: TRBD2; v_gene: TRBV7-2; j_gene: TRBJ2-5; CDR3aa: CASSLEAGGAETQYF; CDR3nt: TGTGCCAGCAGCTTAGAAGCGGGGGGGGCGGAGACCCAGTACTTC